This passage covers 30 T cell receptor beta chains from one sample sequenced in a study of blood T cell repertoires in COVID-19. TCRdb's copy holds only in-frame clones and misses some; the assay was immunoSEQ multiplex PCR. The sample has tens of thousands of clones, roughly 86% seen once. Sequences were obtained from peripheral blood. The receptors shown here come from a man aged 40-49 years with active COVID-19.

The CDR3 coding sequence is TGTGCCAGCAGCCAAGCCCTCTACGAGCAGTACTTC. It codes for CASSQALYEQYF. V and J are TRBV3-1 (or the pseudogene TRBV3-2) and TRBJ2-7; D is undetermined. V gave up 1 base and J gave up 3 bases, with 4 bases separating them. The CDR3 length is 12 residues. The germline V gene encodes CDR1 LGHDT and CDR2 YNNKEL (reference sequence).

The chain couples TRBV28 to TRBJ2-7, with TRBD2 identical over 10 bases. V lost 7 bases and J lost 9; bases outside the gene matches: 15. In germline, CDR1 is MDHEN, CDR2 SYDVKM. The CDR3 is 15 residues long. CDR3 protein: CASTPARLAGVGQYF. DNA for the CDR3: TGTGCCAGCACCCCAGCCCGCCTAGCGGGAGTGGGGCAGTACTTC.

CDR3 loop: CASSIRLAAYNEQFF. The CDR3 DNA is TGTGCCAGTAGTATAAGACTAGCGGCGTACAATGAGCAGTTCTTC. This chain uses TRBV19 with TRBJ2-1; TRBD2 matches 9 bases. This CDR3 has 15 amino acids. The V segment lost 2 bases and the J segment 4 bases; nucleotides outside the gene matches: 3. Germline loops: CDR1 LNHDA, CDR2 SQIVND (reference sequence).

CDR3 sequence: CASSEGLAGAIADTQYF. The CDR3 DNA reads as TGTGCCAGCAGCGAGGGACTAGCGGGAGCAATTGCAGATACGCAGTATTTT. The chain joins TRBV7-8 to TRBJ2-3; TRBD2 agrees at 14 bases. This CDR3 has 17 residues. Germline CDR1 SGHVS, CDR2 FQNEAQ. Trimming at V came to 5 bases and at J to 4 bases, leaving 8 bases not matched to a gene.

The gene calls are TRBV5-1 and TRBJ2-5; 14 positions agree with TRBD2. V lost 3 bases, J lost 5 bases, and 6 bases stayed unmatched. Looked up from germline, CDR1 is SGHRS and CDR2 is YFSETQ. This CDR3 comprises 16 residues. The CDR3 DNA sequence: TGCGCCAGCAGCTCCGGACTAGCGGGAGGAGGGGAGACCCAGTACTTC. Protein product: CASSSGLAGGGETQYF.

This CDR3 reads CARSSLAKNIQYF. The CDR3 nucleotides read TGTGCCAGAAGCTCGTTAGCCAAAAACATTCAGTACTTC. The chain links TRBV5-3 to TRBJ2-4; no clear D. TRBV5-3 is sorted into the ORF group, with uncertain function. V shed 3 bases and J shed 0 bases, with 4 bases lying between them. The CDR3 loop spans 13 amino acids.

This sequence joins TRBV30 and TRBJ2-7; D perhaps matches TRBD2 (6 bases). The V end was cut by 4 bases, the J end by 4 bases, with 11 bases between. The CDR3 totals 12 residues. CDR1 and CDR2 from the germline V gene are GTSNPN and SVGIG (reference sequence). CDR3 protein: CAWTGSKYEQYF. DNA for the CDR3: TGTGCCTGGACCGGGAGTAAATACGAGCAGTACTTC.

In this sample, this clone turned up once. The V and J genes are TRBV28 and TRBJ1-2; D is possibly TRBD1 (6 bases). V dropped 8 bases and J dropped 6 bases, with 7 bases sitting between them. The CDR3 runs to 10 residues. Per the germline V gene, CDR1 is MDHEN and CDR2 is SYDVKM. DNA of the CDR3: TGTGCCAGCGAGGGGGATGGCTACACCTTC. It encodes CASEGDGYTF.

This clone was recorded only once. The V and J genes are TRBV30 and TRBJ2-2; 9 positions match TRBD1. Trimming removed 2 bases from V and 4 bases from J; junction bases left unmatched: 5. Germline loops: CDR1 GTSNPN, CDR2 SVGIG (reference sequence). This CDR3 is 15 amino acids long. CDR3 sequence reads: CAWSTDRGGTGELFF. CDR3 in DNA: TGTGCCTGGAGTACAGACAGGGGGGGCACCGGGGAGCTGTTTTTT. Variable domain in full (rest from reference TRBV30 and TRBJ2-2): SQTIHQWPATLVQPVGSPLSLECTVEGTSNPNLYWYRQAAGRGLQLLFYSVGIGQISSEVPQNLSASRPQDRQFILSSKKLLLSDSGFYLCAWSTDRGGTGELFFGEGSRLTVL.

The J gene is TRBJ2-1, the V gene TRBV28; D perhaps matches TRBD1 (6 bases). The CDR3 length is 14 residues. CDR1 is MDHEN and CDR2 is SYDVKM in the germline V gene. The V gene lost 8 bases and the J gene lost 1 base, with 12 bases spanning the gap. This chain's CDR3 is CASGVQGSYNEQFF. For the CDR3, the DNA is TGTGCCAGCGGAGTACAGGGATCCTACAATGAGCAGTTCTTC.

The V call is TRBV7-2, the J call TRBJ2-3; 10 bases agree with TRBD2. The trim removed 6 bases at V and 2 bases at J, leaving 8 bases unmatched. The germline CDR1 and CDR2 sequences are SGHTA and FQGNSA. This CDR3 region has 16 residues. CDR3 coding DNA: TGTGCCAGCAGTCTCGGACTAGCGGAGAACACAGATACGCAGTATTTT. It is translated as CASSLGLAENTDTQYF. The entire variable domain, with the rest obtained from reference TRBV7-2 and TRBJ2-3, is as follows: GAGVSQSPSNKVTEKGKDVELRCDPISGHTALYWYRQSLGQGLEFLIYFQGNSAPDKSGLPSDRFSAERTGGSVSTLTIQRTQQEDSAVYLCASSLGLAENTDTQYFGPGTRLTVL.

This chain joins TRBV3-1 (or the pseudogene TRBV3-2) and TRBJ2-7; no reliable D call. Germline V gene sequence: CDR1 LGHDT, CDR2 YNNKEL (reference sequence). Trimming removed 0 bases at V and 9 bases at J, with 21 bases between. The CDR3 length is 16 residues. CDR3 sequence reads: CASSQEGRSPFLGQYF. The CDR3 bases are TGTGCCAGCAGCCAAGAGGGCAGGTCCCCATTCTTAGGGCAGTACTTC.

The gene calls are TRBV6-1 and TRBJ1-5, with D hard to call. Trimming left V 2 bases short and J 3 bases short, with 14 bases between. The CDR3 covers 16 residues. Germline values: CDR1 MNHNS, CDR2 SASEGT. The CDR3 sequence: CASSEPALQYNQPQHF. CDR3 bases: TGTGCCAGCAGTGAACCCGCACTACAATACAATCAGCCCCAGCATTTT.

A remark on this clone: This specimen includes other DNA sequences encoding the same CDR3. The chain links TRBV29-1 to TRBJ2-7; possibly TRBD1 for D (5 bases). Germline V gives CDR1 SQVTM, CDR2 ANQGSEA. The CDR3 loop spans 13 amino acids. V dropped 6 bases and J dropped 1 base, with 13 bases sitting between them. This CDR3 is CSVLPTASYEQYF. The CDR3 region has the DNA TGCAGCGTACTCCCGACAGCATCCTACGAGCAGTACTTC.

The chain links TRBV9 to TRBJ2-2; D unresolved. V was shortened by 1 base and J by 2 bases, with 6 bases between the two germline ends. CDR3 size: 14 residues. Germline assignment: CDR1 SGDLS and CDR2 YYNGEE. The CDR3 bases are TGTGCCAGCAGCGTACTGCTAAACACCGGGGAGCTGTTTTTT. Translating gives CASSVLLNTGELFF.

This chain joins TRBV15 and TRBJ1-5, with 7 nucleotides matching TRBD1. Germline CDR1 LNHNV, CDR2 YYDKDF (reference sequence). This CDR3 has 14 amino acids. J was trimmed by 4 bases and V by 3 bases; bases with no gene match: 3. The CDR3 spells CATSSGTDNQPQHF. In DNA, the CDR3 is TGTGCCACCAGCAGCGGGACAGATAATCAGCCCCAGCATTTT.

This clone was recorded only once. DNA of the CDR3: TGTGCCAGCAGGCACGGGACTAGCGGGACTGAGGCCCAGTACTTC. Its protein product is CASRHGTSGTEAQYF. The chain combines TRBV5-4 with TRBJ2-5; 13 nucleotides line up with TRBD2. The V segment lost 5 bases and the J segment 9 bases; nucleotides outside the gene matches: 10. The length of the CDR3 is 15 residues. Germline CDR1 reads SGHNT; CDR2 reads YYREEE (reference sequence). The full variable domain, completed using reference TRBV5-4 and TRBJ2-5, is ETGVTQSPTHLIKTRGQQVTLRCSSQSGHNTVSWYQQALGQGPQFIFQYYREEENGRGNFPPRFSGLQFPNYSSELNVNALELDDSALYLCASRHGTSGTEAQYFGPGTRLLVL.

On this clone: Sequence at one end of the junction differs from germline and may be a read error. The gene calls are TRBV7-9 and TRBJ2-3; 8 nucleotides match TRBD2. Germline CDR1 and CDR2: SEHNR and FQNEAQ (reference sequence). The CDR3 is made up of 15 amino acids. CDR3 sequence reads: CTSISGTSWADTQYF. In DNA form, the CDR3 reads TGTACCAGCATTTCGGGGACTAGTTGGGCAGATACGCAGTATTTT.

CDR3: CASSASWAAGGGNQPQHF. The CDR3 DNA sequence: TGTGCCAGCAGTGCCTCCTGGGCCGCAGGGGGTGGCAATCAGCCCCAGCATTTT. The chain links TRBV27 to TRBJ1-5; TRBD1 aligns across 7 bases. In germline, CDR1 is MNHEY, CDR2 SMNVEV (reference sequence). This CDR3 has 18 residues. Trimming removed 5 bases from V and 2 bases from J; junction bases left unmatched: 15.

This clone was seen a single time. The V and J genes are TRBV5-3 and TRBJ1-5, with 10 bases aligning to TRBD1. TRBV5-3 is assigned to the ORF class and has an uncertain function. The CDR3 is made up of 21 amino acids. V was pared by 0 bases and J by 2 bases, with 17 bases of the junction left unmatched. The CDR3 spells CARSLDGGDRGYRRGNQPQHF. The CDR3 coding sequence is TGTGCCAGAAGCTTGGATGGAGGGGACAGGGGCTACAGGAGAGGCAATCAGCCCCAGCATTTT.

This clone was picked up many times. CDR3 in amino acids: CASSYSGSYNEQFF. In DNA form, the CDR3 reads TGTGCCAGCAGTTATAGCGGGAGCTACAATGAGCAGTTCTTC. The chain employs TRBV6-6 and TRBJ2-1; 9 positions match TRBD2. Germline V lookup: CDR1 MNHNY, CDR2 SVGAGI (reference sequence). The V gene end was trimmed by 3 bases and the J gene end by 3 bases; junction bases not matched to a gene: 0. CDR3 length: 14 residues.

The chain carries TRBV15 and TRBJ2-1; the match to TRBD2 covers 8 bases. The CDR3 loop spans 15 amino acids. Germline V lookup: CDR1 LNHNV, CDR2 YYDKDF (reference sequence). Trimming cost V 3 bases and J 4 bases; bases outside gene matches: 5. The CDR3 is CATSRSGSGYNEQFF. CDR3 DNA: TGTGCCACCAGCAGGAGCGGGAGCGGGTACAATGAGCAGTTCTTC.

The V and J genes are TRBV2 and TRBJ2-1; TRBD2 might be the D (6 bases). Germline CDR1 reads SNHLY; CDR2 reads FYNNEI. The CDR3 runs 15 residues. V shed 6 bases and J shed 4 bases, with 16 bases lying between them. The CDR3 protein is CASRIAAQNYNEQFF. The CDR3 region has the DNA TGTGCCAGCAGAATAGCGGCCCAGAATTACAATGAGCAGTTCTTC.

The rearrangement links TRBV4-2 to TRBJ2-1, with D maybe TRBD2 (6 bases). Looked up from germline, CDR1 is LGHNA and CDR2 is YNFKEQ. The length of the CDR3 is 15 residues. Trimming left V 2 bases short and J 7 bases short, with 15 bases between. This CDR3 reads CASSQLGGGGNEQFF. The CDR3 nucleotides are TGTGCCAGCAGCCAACTAGGAGGTGGAGGGAATGAGCAGTTCTTC.

The CDR3 loop reads CASSLEAASNQPQHF. As DNA, the CDR3 is TGCGCCAGCAGCTTGGAAGCGGCGAGCAATCAGCCCCAGCATTTT. The V call is TRBV5-1, the J call TRBJ1-5, with D unresolved. This CDR3 region has 15 residues. Germline assignment: CDR1 SGHRS and CDR2 YFSETQ. Deletions cut 0 bases from V and 1 base from J, with 8 bases between.

A few counts support this clone. The chain has TRBV5-1 and TRBJ2-3; weak D call: TRBD2 (5 bases). The CDR3 runs 14 residues. With 3 bases removed from V and 5 bases from J, the gap between germline ends came to 13 bases. Germline V gene sequence: CDR1 SGHRS, CDR2 YFSETQ. In nucleotides, the CDR3 is TGCGCCAGCAGCTCAAAAAGCGGCGTAGATACGCAGTATTTT. Translating it yields CASSSKSGVDTQYF. The variable domain in full, with the rest retrieved from reference TRBV5-1 and TRBJ2-3, is KAGVTQTPRYLIKTRGQQVTLSCSPISGHRSVSWYQQTPGQGLQFLFEYFSETQRNKGNFPGRFSGRQFSNSRSEMNVSTLELGDSALYLCASSSKSGVDTQYFGPGTRLTVL.

This chain uses TRBV27 with TRBJ2-5; 7 bases agree with TRBD2. The V and J ends lost 4 bases and 1 base, in that order; junction bases with no gene match: 3. The germline CDR1 and CDR2 sequences are MNHEY and SMNVEV (reference sequence). This CDR3 has 14 amino acids. The CDR3 is CASSSERGQETQYF. In DNA form, the CDR3 reads TGTGCCAGCAGTTCTGAGCGGGGCCAAGAGACCCAGTACTTC.

The rearrangement uses TRBV5-1 and TRBJ2-7; 9 positions match TRBD1. Germline-derived CDR1 and CDR2 are SGHRS and YFSETQ. The CDR3 sequence is 15 residues long. V lost 4 bases, J lost 3 bases, and 8 bases stayed unmatched. This CDR3 reads CASSATGTGFYEQYF. CDR3 nucleotides: TGCGCCAGCAGCGCAACCGGGACAGGGTTCTACGAGCAGTACTTC.

Only one count was recorded for this clone. The chain combines TRBV28 with TRBJ2-7; the D is unclear. Trimming shortened V by 5 bases and J by 3 bases, and 17 bases separated the two germline ends. The CDR3 consists of 15 residues. Germline V gene lookup returns CDR1 MDHEN and CDR2 SYDVKM. The CDR3 DNA sequence: TGTGCCAGCAGTCCGCCCGCTGGGCCCCTCTACGAGCAGTACTTC. Encoded protein: CASSPPAGPLYEQYF.

V gene TRBV28 combines with J gene TRBJ1-4; D might be TRBD1 (6 bases). The germline V gene encodes CDR1 MDHEN and CDR2 SYDVKM. Between the trimmed V and J ends, which lost 8 bases and 8 bases, there was a span of 18 bases. The CDR3 has 14 amino acids. CDR3 sequence reads: CASLLRGGREKLFF. Here the CDR3 DNA reads TGTGCCAGCCTCCTCAGAGGGGGTCGCGAAAAACTGTTTTTT.